This TCR beta chain was retrieved from a study of T cells in Graves' hyperthyroidism and ophthalmopathy. CDR1 is DFQATT and CDR2 is SNEGSKA in the germline V gene (reference sequence). CDR3 length: 12 residues. Amplification of TCR beta CDR3 regions was performed using RNA transcripts as template. With the HTBI primer set, the TCR CDR3 went through a first round of RT-PCR. One entry per CDR3 protein results from TCRdb running MiXCR on the multiplex PCR reads. This repertoire shows 650,000 to 800,000 distinct CDR3 sequences, approximately 42% found once; its top ten account for less than 9%. As concerns this clonotype: A junction boundary mismatches the germline segment, possibly from a read error.

The sample comprised peripheral blood or thyroid tissue (not recorded which). The sequence was collected from an adult man with Graves' disease, either hyperthyroidism or ophthalmopathy (not recorded which). The chain uses TRBV20-1 and TRBJ2-7; TRBD1 is a possible D gene (8 bases). The CDR3, as DNA: TGCGGTGCTAGAGCGGGACAGGAAAAGCAGTACTTC. This gives the protein CGARAGQEKQYF.